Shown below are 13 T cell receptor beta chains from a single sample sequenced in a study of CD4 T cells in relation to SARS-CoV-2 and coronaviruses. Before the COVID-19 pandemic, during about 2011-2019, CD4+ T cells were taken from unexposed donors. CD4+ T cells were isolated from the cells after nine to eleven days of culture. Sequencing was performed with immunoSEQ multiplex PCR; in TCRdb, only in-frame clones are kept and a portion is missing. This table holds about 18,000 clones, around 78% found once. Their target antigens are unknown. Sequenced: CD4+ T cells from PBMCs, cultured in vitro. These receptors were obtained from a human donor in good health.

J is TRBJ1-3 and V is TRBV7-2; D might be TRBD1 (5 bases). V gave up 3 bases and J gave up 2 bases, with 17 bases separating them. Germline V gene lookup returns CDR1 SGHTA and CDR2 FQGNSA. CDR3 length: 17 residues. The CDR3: CASSFAQGGVAGNTIYF. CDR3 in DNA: TGTGCCAGCAGCTTCGCGCAGGGAGGGGTTGCTGGAAACACCATATATTTT.

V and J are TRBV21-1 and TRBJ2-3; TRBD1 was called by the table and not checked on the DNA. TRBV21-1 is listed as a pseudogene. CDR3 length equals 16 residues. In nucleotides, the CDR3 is TGTGCCAGCAGCCCAACAGGGGCTAAGGGCACAGATACGCAGTATTTT. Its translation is CASSPTGAKGTDTQYF.

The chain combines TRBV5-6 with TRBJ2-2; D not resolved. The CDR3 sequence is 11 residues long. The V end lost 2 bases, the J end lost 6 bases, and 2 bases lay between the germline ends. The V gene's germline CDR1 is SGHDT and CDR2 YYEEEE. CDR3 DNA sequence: TGTGCCAGCAGCTTATCCGGGGAGCTGTTTTTT. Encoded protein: CASSLSGELFF.

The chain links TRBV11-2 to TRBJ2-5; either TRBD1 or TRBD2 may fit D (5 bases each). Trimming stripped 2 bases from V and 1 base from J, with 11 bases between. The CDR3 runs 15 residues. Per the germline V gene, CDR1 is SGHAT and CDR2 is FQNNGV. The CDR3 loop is CASSLLKGTQETQYF. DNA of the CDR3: TGTGCCAGCAGCTTATTGAAAGGGACCCAAGAGACCCAGTACTTC.

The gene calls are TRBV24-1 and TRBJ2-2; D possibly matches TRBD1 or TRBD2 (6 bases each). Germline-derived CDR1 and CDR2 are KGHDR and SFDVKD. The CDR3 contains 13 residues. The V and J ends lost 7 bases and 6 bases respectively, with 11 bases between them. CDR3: CATRGGAPGELFF. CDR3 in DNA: TGTGCCACCAGGGGGGGCGCCCCCGGGGAGCTGTTTTTT.

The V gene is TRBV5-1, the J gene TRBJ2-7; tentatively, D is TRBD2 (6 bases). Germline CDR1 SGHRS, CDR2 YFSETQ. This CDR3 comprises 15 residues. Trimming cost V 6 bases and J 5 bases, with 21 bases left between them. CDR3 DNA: TGCGCCAGCAAATTCCTCTCCGGGGAGGAGCACGAGCAGTACTTC. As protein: CASKFLSGEEHEQYF. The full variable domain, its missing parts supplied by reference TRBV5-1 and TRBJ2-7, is KAGVTQTPRYLIKTRGQQVTLSCSPISGHRSVSWYQQTPGQGLQFLFEYFSETQRNKGNFPGRFSGRQFSNSRSEMNVSTLELGDSALYLCASKFLSGEEHEQYFGPGTRLTVT.

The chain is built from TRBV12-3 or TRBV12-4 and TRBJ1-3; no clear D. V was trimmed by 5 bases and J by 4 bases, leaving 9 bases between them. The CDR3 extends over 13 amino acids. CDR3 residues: CASSRYAGNTIYF. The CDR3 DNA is TGTGCCAGCAGTAGGTATGCCGGAAACACCATATATTTT.

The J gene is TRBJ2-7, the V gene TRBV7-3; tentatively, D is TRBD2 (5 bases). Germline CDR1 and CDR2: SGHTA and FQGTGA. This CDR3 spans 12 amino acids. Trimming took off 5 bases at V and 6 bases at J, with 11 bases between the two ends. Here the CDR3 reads CASSQPRGEQYF. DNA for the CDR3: TGTGCCAGCAGCCAGCCCCGGGGCGAGCAGTACTTC.

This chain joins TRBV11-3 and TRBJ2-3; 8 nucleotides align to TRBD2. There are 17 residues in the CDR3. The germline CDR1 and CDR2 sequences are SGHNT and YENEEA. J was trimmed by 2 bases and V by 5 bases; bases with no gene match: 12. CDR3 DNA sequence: TGTGCCAGCAGCCAGGGCCCCACTAGCGGATACACAGATACGCAGTATTTT. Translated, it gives CASSQGPTSGYTDTQYF.

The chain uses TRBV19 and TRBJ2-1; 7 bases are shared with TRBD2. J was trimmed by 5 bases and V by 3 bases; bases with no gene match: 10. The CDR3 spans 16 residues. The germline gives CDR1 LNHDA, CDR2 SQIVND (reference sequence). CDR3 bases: TGTGCCAGTAGTATTGGTAGCGGGTTAGAAGACAATGAGCAGTTCTTC. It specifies CASSIGSGLEDNEQFF. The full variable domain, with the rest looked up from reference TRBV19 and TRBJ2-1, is DGGITQSPKYLFRKEGQNVTLSCEQNLNHDAMYWYRQDPGQGLRLIYYSQIVNDFQKGDIAEGYSVSREKKESFPLTVTSAQKNPTAFYLCASSIGSGLEDNEQFFGPGTRLTVL.

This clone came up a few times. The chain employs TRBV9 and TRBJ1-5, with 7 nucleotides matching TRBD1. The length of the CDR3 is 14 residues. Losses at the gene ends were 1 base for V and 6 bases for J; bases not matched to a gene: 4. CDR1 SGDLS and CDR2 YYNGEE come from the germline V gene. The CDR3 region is CASSVTGARQPQHF. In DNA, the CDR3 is TGTGCCAGCAGCGTAACAGGGGCCCGTCAGCCCCAGCATTTT.

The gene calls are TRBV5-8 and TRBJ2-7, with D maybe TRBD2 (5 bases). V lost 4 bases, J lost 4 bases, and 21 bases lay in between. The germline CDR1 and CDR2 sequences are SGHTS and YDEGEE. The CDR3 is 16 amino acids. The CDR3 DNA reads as TGTGCCAGCAGCCCCCTTGAAGGGCTAGCTGTGTACGAGCAGTACTTC. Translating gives CASSPLEGLAVYEQYF.

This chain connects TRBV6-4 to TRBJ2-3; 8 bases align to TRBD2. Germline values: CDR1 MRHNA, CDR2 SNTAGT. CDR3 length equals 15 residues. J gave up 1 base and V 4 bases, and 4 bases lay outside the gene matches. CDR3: CASSAGGGGTDTQYF. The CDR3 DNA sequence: TGTGCCAGCAGTGCCGGGGGGGGCGGCACAGATACGCAGTATTTT.